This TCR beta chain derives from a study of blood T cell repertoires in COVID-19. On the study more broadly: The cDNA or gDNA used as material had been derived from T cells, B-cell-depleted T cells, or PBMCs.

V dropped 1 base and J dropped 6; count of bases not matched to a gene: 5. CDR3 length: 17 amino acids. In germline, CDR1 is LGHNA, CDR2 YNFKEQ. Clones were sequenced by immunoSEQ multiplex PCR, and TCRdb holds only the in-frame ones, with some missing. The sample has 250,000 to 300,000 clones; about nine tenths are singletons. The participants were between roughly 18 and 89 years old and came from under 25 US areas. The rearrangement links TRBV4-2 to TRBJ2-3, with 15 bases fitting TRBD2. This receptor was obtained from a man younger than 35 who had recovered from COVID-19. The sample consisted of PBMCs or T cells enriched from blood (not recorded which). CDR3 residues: CASSQAGLAGGGDTQYF. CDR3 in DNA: TGTGCCAGCAGCCAAGCCGGACTAGCGGGAGGGGGGGATACGCAGTATTTT.